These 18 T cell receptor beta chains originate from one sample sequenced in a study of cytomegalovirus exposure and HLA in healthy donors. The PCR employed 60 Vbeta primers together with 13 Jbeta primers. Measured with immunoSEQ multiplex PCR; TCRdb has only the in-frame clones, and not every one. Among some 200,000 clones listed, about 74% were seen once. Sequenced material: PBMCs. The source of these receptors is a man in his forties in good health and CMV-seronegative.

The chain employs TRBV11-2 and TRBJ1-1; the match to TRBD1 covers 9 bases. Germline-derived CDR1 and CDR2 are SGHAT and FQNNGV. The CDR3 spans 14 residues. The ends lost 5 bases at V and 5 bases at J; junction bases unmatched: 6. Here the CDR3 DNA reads TGTGCCAGCAGCGCCCGACAGGGGGGAACTGAAGCTTTCTTT. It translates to CASSARQGGTEAFF.

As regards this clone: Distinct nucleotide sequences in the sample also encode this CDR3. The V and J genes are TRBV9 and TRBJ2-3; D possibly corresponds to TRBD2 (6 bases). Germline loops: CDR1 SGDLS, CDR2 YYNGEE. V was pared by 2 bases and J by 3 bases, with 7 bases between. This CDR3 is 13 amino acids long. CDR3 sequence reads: CASSVGGTDTQYF. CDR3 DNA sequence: TGTGCCAGCAGCGTTGGAGGGACAGATACGCAGTATTTT.

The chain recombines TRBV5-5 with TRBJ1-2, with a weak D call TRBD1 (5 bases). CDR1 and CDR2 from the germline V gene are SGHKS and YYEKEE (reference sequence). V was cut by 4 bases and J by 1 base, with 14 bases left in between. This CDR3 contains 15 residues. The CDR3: CASSHSGGGNYGYTF. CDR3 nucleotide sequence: TGTGCCAGCAGCCACTCGGGGGGAGGTAACTATGGCTACACCTTC. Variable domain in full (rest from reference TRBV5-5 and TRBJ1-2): DAGVTQSPTHLIKTRGQQVTLRCSPISGHKSVSWYQQVLGQGPQFIFQYYEKEERGRGNFPDRFSARQFPNYSSELNVNALLLGDSALYLCASSHSGGGNYGYTFGSGTRLTVV.

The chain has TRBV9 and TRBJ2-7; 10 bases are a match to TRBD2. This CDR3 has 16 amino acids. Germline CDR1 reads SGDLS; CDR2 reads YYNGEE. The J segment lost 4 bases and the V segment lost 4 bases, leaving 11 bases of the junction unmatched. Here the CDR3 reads CASSTKSGGARYEQYF. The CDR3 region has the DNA TGTGCCAGCAGCACTAAAAGCGGGGGGGCCAGGTACGAGCAGTACTTC.

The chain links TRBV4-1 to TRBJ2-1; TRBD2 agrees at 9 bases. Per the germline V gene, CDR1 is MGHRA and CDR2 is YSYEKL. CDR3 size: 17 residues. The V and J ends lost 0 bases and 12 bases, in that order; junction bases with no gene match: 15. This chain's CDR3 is CASSQDGWAGGARGQFF. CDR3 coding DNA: TGCGCCAGCAGCCAAGATGGTTGGGCGGGGGGGGCCAGGGGGCAGTTCTTC.

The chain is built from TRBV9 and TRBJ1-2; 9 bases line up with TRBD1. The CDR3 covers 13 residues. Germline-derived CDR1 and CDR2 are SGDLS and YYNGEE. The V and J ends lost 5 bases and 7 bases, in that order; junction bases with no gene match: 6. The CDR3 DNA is TGTGCCAGCAGAGGACAGGGGATGGCTGGCTACACCTTC. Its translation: CASRGQGMAGYTF. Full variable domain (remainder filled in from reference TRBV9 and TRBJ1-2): DSGVTQTPKHLITATGQRVTLRCSPRSGDLSVYWYQQSLDQGLQFLIQYYNGEERAKGNILERFSAQQFPDLHSELNLSSLELGDSALYFCASRGQGMAGYTFGSGTRLTVV.

CDR3 in DNA: TGTGCCTGGAGTACCGGGGGGCCGGGAAACACCATATATTTT. Translating gives CAWSTGGPGNTIYF. V and J are TRBV30 and TRBJ1-3, with D possibly matching TRBD1 (6 bases). V was shortened by 2 bases and J by 4 bases, with 12 bases between the two germline ends. This CDR3 comprises 14 residues. In germline, CDR1 is GTSNPN, CDR2 SVGIG (reference sequence). Based on the CDR3 plus reference TRBV30 and TRBJ1-3, the full variable domain is SQTIHQWPATLVQPVGSPLSLECTVEGTSNPNLYWYRQAAGRGLQLLFYSVGIGQISSEVPQNLSASRPQDRQFILSSKKLLLSDSGFYLCAWSTGGPGNTIYFGEGSWLTVV.

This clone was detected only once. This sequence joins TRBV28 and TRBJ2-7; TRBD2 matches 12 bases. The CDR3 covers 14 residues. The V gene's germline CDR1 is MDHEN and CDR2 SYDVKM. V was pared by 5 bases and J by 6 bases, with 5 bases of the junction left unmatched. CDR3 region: CASSRLAGAGEQYF. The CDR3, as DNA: TGTGCCAGCAGTAGACTAGCGGGAGCGGGCGAGCAGTACTTC.

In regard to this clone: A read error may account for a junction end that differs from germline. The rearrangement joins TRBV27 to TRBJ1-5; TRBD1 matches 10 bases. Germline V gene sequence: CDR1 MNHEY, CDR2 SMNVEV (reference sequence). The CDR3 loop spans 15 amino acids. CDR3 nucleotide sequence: TGTGCCAGCAGTTTGACAGGGGGCGGATATCAGTCCCAGCATTTT. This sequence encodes CASSLTGGGYQSQHF.

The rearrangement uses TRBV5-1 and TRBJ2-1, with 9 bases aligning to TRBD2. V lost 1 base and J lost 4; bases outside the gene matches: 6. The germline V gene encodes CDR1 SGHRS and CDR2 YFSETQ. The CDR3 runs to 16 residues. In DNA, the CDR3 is TGCGCCAGCAGCTTGCTGACTAGCGGCCTTTACAATGAGCAGTTCTTC. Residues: CASSLLTSGLYNEQFF.

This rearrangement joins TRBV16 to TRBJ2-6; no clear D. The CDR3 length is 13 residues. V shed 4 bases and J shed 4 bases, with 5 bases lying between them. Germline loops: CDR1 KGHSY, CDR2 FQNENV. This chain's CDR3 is CASSPRGANVLTF. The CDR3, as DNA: TGTGCCAGCAGCCCCAGAGGGGCCAACGTCCTGACTTTC.

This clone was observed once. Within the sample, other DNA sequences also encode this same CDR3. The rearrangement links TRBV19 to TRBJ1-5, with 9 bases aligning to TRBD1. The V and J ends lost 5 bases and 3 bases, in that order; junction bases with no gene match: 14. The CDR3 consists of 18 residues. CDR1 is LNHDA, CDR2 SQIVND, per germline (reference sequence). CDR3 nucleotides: TGTGCCAGTAGTCCTCGCCGGAGACAGGGGGTCATCAATCAGCCCCAGCATTTT. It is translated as CASSPRRRQGVINQPQHF. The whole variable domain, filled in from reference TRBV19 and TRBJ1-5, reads DGGITQSPKYLFRKEGQNVTLSCEQNLNHDAMYWYRQDPGQGLRLIYYSQIVNDFQKGDIAEGYSVSREKKESFPLTVTSAQKNPTAFYLCASSPRRRQGVINQPQHFGDGTRLSIL.

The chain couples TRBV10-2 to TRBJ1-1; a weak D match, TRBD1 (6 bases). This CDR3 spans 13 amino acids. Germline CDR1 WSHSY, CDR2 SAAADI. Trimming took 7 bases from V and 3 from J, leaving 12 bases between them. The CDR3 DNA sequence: TGCGCCAGCAAGCGGGACACCTACACTGAAGCTTTCTTT. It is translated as CASKRDTYTEAFF.

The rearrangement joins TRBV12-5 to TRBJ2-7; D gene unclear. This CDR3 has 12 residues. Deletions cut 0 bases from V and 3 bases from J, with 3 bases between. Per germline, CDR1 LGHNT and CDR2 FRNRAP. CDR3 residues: CASGLVRYEQYF. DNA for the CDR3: TGTGCTAGTGGTTTGGTCCGCTACGAGCAGTACTTC.

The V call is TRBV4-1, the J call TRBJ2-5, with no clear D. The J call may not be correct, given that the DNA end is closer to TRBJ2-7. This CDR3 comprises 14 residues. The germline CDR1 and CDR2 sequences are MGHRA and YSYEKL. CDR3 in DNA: TGCGCCAGCAGCCAAGAGAGTGCTGCCTACGAGCAGTACTTC. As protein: CASSQESAAYEQYF.

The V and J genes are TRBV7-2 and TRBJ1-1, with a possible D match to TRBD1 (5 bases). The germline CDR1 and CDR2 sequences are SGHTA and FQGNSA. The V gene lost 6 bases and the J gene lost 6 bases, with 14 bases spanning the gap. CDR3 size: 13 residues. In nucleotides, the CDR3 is TGTGCCAGCAGGGGACTGCGTGACGCTGAAGCTTTCTTT. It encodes CASRGLRDAEAFF.

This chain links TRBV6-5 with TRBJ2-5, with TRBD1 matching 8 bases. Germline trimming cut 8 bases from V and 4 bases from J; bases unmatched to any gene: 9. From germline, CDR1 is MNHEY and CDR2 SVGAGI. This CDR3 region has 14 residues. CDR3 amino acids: CASGLRTGTETQYF. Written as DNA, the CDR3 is TGTGCCAGCGGGCTTCGGACAGGGACAGAGACCCAGTACTTC.

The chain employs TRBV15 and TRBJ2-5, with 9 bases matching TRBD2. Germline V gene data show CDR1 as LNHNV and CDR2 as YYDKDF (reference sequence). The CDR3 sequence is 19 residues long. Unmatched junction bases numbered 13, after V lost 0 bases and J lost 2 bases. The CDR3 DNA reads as TGTGCCACCAGCAGAGATGGCGCCGGAGCGGGGGGCCTTCAAGAGACCCAGTACTTC. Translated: CATSRDGAGAGGLQETQYF.